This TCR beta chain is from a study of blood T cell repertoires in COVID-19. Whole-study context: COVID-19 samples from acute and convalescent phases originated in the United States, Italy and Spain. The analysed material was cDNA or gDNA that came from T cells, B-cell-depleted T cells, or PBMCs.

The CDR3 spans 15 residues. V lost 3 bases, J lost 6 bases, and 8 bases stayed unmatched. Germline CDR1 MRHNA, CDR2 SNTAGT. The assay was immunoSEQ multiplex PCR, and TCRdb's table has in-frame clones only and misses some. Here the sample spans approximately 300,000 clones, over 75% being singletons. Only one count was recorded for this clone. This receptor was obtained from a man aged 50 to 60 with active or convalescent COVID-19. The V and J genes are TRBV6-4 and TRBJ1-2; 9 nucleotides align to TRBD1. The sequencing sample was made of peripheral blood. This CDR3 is CASSEPTGGRDGYTF. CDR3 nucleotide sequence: TGTGCCAGCAGTGAGCCGACAGGGGGAAGGGATGGCTACACCTTC.